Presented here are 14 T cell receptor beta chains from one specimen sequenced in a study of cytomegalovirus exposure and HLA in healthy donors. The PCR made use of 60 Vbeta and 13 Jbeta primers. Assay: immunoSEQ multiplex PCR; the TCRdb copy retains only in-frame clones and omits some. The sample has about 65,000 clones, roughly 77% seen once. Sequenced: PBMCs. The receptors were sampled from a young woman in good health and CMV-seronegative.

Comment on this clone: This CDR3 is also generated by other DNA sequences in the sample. The CDR3 nucleotides are TGTGCCAGCAGCTTAGCCGGACAGGGAAACTATGGCTACACCTTC. This codes for CASSLAGQGNYGYTF. The chain uses TRBV7-2 and TRBJ1-2; 8 bases are shared with TRBD1. Trimming took 0 bases from V and 2 from J; bases not matched to a gene: 2. The germline CDR1 and CDR2 sequences are SGHTA and FQGNSA. The CDR3 is 15 residues long.

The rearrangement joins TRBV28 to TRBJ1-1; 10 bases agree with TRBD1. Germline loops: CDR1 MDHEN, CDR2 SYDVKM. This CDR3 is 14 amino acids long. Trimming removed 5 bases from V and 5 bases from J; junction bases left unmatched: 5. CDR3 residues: CASSPQGQGTEAFF. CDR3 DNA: TGTGCCAGCAGTCCCCAGGGACAGGGGACTGAAGCTTTCTTT.

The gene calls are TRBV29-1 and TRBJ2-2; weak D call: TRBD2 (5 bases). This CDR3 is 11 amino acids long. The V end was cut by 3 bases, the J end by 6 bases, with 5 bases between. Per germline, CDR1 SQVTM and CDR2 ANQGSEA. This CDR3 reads CSVEGAGELFF. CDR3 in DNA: TGCAGCGTTGAGGGAGCCGGGGAGCTGTTTTTT.

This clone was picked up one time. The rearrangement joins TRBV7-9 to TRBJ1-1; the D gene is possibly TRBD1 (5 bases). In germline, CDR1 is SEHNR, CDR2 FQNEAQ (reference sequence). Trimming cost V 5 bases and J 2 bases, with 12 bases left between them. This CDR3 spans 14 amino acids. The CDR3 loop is CASSLRGANTEAFF. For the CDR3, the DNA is TGTGCCAGCAGCCTACGCGGGGCAAACACTGAAGCTTTCTTT.

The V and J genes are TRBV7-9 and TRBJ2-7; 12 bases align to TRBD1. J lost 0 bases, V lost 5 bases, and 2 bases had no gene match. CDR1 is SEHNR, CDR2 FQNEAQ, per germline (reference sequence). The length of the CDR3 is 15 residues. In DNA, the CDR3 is TGTGCCAGCAGCCGGGACAGGGGGCCCTCCTACGAGCAGTACTTC. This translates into CASSRDRGPSYEQYF.

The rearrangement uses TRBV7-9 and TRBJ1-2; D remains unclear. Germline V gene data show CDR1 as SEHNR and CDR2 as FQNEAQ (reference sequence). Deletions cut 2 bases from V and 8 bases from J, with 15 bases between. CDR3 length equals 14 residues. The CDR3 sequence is CASSLFERVWGYTF. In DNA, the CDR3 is TGTGCCAGCAGCTTATTCGAGAGGGTCTGGGGCTACACCTTC.

CDR3 protein: CASSRLEGANTEAFF. The CDR3 nucleotides read TGTGCCAGCAGCCGTTTGGAGGGCGCAAACACTGAAGCTTTCTTT. The chain uses TRBV14 and TRBJ1-1; D gene unclear. The CDR3 spans 15 residues. Germline CDR1 SGHDN, CDR2 FVKESK. Trimming removed 4 bases at V and 2 bases at J, with 14 bases between.

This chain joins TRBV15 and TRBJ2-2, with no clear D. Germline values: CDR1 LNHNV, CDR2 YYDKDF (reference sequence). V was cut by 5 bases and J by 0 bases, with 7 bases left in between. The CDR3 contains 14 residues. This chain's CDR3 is CATSPETNTGELFF. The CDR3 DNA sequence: TGTGCCACCAGCCCTGAGACGAACACCGGGGAGCTGTTTTTT. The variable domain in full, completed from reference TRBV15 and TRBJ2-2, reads DAMVIQNPRYQVTQFGKPVTLSCSQTLNHNVMYWYQQKSSQAPKLLFHYYDKDFNNEADTPDNFQSRRPNTSFCFLDIRSPGLGDTAMYLCATSPETNTGELFFGEGSRLTVL.

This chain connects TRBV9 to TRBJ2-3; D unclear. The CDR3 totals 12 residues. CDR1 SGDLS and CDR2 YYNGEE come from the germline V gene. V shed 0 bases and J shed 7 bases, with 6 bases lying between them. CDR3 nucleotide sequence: TGTGCCAGCAGCGTAGACGAGAATACGCAGTATTTT. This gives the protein CASSVDENTQYF.

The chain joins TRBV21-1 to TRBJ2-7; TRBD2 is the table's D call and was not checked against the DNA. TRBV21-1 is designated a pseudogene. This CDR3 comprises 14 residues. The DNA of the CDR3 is TGTGCCAGCAGCAAAGGGCGGAACTACTACGAGCAGTACTTC. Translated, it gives CASSKGRNYYEQYF.

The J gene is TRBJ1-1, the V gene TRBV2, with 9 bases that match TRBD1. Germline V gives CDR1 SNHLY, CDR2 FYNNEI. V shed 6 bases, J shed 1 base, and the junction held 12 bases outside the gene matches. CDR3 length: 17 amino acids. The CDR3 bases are TGTGCCAGCAGATCACAGGGGGCGAGCGGCAAGAACACTGAAGCTTTCTTT. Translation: CASRSQGASGKNTEAFF.

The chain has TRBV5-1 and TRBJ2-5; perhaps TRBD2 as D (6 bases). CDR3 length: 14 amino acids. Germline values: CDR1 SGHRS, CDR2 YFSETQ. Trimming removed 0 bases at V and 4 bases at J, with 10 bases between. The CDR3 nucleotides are TGCGCCAGCAGCTTGGTTCAGGGAGGAGAGACCCAGTACTTC. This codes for CASSLVQGGETQYF.

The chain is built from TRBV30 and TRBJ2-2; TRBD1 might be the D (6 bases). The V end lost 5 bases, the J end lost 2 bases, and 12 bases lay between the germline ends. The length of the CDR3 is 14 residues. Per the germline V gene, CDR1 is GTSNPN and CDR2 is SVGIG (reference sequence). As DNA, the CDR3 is TGTGCCTGGGAGGAGACAGGAAACACCGGGGAGCTGTTTTTT. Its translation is CAWEETGNTGELFF.

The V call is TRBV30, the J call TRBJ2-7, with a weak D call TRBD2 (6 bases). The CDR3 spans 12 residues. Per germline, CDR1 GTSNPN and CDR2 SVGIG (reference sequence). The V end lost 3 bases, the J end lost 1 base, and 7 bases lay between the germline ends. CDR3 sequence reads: CAWSGTSYEQYF. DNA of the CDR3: TGTGCCTGGAGCGGGACTTCCTACGAGCAGTACTTC.